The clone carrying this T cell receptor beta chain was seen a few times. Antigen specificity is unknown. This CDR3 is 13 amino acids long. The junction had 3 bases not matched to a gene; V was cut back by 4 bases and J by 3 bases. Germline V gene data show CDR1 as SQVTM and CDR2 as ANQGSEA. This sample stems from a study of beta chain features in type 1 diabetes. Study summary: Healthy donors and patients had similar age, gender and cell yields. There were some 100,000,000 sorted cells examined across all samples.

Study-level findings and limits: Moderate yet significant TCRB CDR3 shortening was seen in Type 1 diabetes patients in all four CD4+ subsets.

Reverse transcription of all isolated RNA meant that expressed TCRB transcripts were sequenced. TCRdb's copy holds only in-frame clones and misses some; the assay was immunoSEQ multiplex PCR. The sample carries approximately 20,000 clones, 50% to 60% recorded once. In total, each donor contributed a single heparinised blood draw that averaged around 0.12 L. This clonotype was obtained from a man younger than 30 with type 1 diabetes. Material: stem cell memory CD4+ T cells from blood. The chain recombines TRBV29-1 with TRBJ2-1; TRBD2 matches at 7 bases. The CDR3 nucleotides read TGCAGCGTTGCTCGCGGGAGCTACAATGAGCAGTTCTTC. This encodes CSVARGSYNEQFF.